Given below is one T cell receptor beta chain in context. This clonotype has a handful of counts. Which antigen it targets is not known. The input lacks base qualities; no much larger clone sits a single base away. The roughly 38 donors, aged roughly 6 to 100 years, were systemically healthy Caucasian individuals from Russia. Each donor gave ten milliliters of peripheral blood, drawn into EDTA-treated Vacutainer tubes. Ficoll-Paque density-gradient centrifugation was used to isolate PBMCs, with at least 7 million obtained per sample. Trizol reagent was used to extract total RNA from PBMCs, with at least 6 micrograms per sample. For every donor, flow cytometry on a PBMC aliquot measured the percentage of naive CD45RAhigh/CD27high T cells. Receptor amplification or capture employed 5' RACE. Sequenced on an Illumina HiSeq 2500. A second PCR of roughly 7 to 11 cycles was performed with a sample-barcoded 5' primer and a J-beta primer mix. A unique molecular identifier was introduced onto each TCR beta cDNA molecule by a template-switch 5' adaptor carrying 12 random nucleotides. Each sample yielded at least 3 million CDR3-containing paired-end reads. All of the RNA was converted into first-strand cDNA using the Mint cDNA synthesis kit, with a TRBC-specific oligonucleotide serving as the primer. Following uracil-DNA glycosylase treatment, all cDNA underwent a first 18-cycle PCR with the universal primers M1SS and BC2_uni_R. As for the authors' bioinformatics: For normalization, 1 million high-quality reads, each with a distinct molecular identifier, were randomly selected from each sample. Reads sharing molecular identifiers were discarded rather than binned into consensus sequences. MiTCR, run with a Q25 quality threshold and the strictest error-elimination algorithm, handled CDR3 identification, clonotype clustering and error correction. A nonparametric unseen species model using Euler transformation provided a lower-bound estimate of total TCR beta diversity. TCRdb trimmed public reads at Q25 via fastp, called clones via MiXCR and kept in-frame beta chains. Duplicate CDR3 protein sequences are folded into a single record with the most common DNA and genes. The V and J calls and clone size are TCRdb's, not the authors'. This sample lists about 680,000 distinct CDR3 sequences; around 49% were detected once. The ten largest make up 25% to 35% of the sample.

This entry comes from a study of blood T cells in healthy people across ages (dated by TCRdb to about 2015). Regarding the study in general: In model experiments, roughly one uniquely barcoded TCR beta cDNA molecule per two T cells was captured by template switching. Using deep sequencing normalized with unique cDNA molecular identifiers, the study measured how TCR beta repertoire diversity changes with age. The donors were divided into four age groups: young (average roughly 17 years), middle-aged (around 41), aged (62) and long-lived (around 80). To avoid experimental bias, donors of different ages were distributed randomly across sequencing lanes. Using the same blood draw, the study looked at two additional independent replicas of 1 million unique cDNA reads for two donors, one aged 18 to 30 and the other aged 80 or older. Here is what the overall study found, with its caveats: Conclusive comparison of naive and antigen-experienced compartments was prevented by the profiling of bulk unsorted PBMCs. Observed TCR beta diversity per million T cells fell roughly linearly with age, and a significant reduction was already apparent by age about 36. Observed TCR beta diversity correlated strongly with the percentage of naive T cells measured by flow cytometry. Compared with the aged group, the long-lived group had more naive CD4+ T cells, fewer expanded clones and increased TCR diversity, a pattern suggesting age selection. The CMV infection status of donors was not known, potentially confounding age-related changes in expanded clonotypes. Total diversity estimates from one million sequenced T cells were considered lower bounds and underestimates.

Including cysteine and phenylalanine, the CDR3 has 15 amino acids. The kept DNA is CDR3 alone, 45 bases in frame from the first base. Via the germline V gene (reference sequence), CDR1 is DFQATT and CDR2 SNEGSKA. V and J are trimmed by 5 bases and 8 bases, and the gene matches miss 7 bases of the junction. The receptor comes from a woman aged 55-70 years in good health. The sequencing sample was made of blood. This receptor chain uses TRBV20-1 and TRBJ2-1, and TRBD2 matches 15 of the central bases. The CDR3 protein: CSAAGTSGRRYEQFF. The DNA reads TGCAGTGCTGCCGGGACTAGCGGGAGGAGGTATGAGCAGTTCTTC.